The present T cell receptor beta chain was sequenced within a study of blood T cell repertoires in COVID-19. Study background: The United States, Italy and Spain were the sources of the acute and convalescent COVID-19 samples. The analysed material was cDNA or gDNA that came from T cells, B-cell-depleted T cells, or PBMCs.

In the original workflow: Nucleated cell number was recorded as an estimate derived from reference gene primer amplification. The repertoire was sequenced with immunoSEQ multiplex PCR; TCRdb's copy has only in-frame clones and lacks some. V and J calls and clone size follow that table, whereas D and trimming were derived from the DNA. The data show fewer than 120,000 clones, approximately 85% seen once. This CDR3 is built from 15 residues. Germline V gene lookup returns CDR1 KGHSH and CDR2 LQKENI. The V gene end was trimmed by 3 bases and the J gene end by 6 bases; junction bases not matched to a gene: 8.

This TCR was sampled from a woman in her fifties or sixties with acute or convalescent COVID-19. The chain uses TRBV18 and TRBJ1-2, with 9 bases identical to TRBD1. The sequencing input was peripheral blood. CDR3 in amino acids: CASSPGRTGVDGYTF. The CDR3 DNA is TGTGCCAGCTCACCGGGGAGGACAGGGGTTGATGGCTACACCTTC.